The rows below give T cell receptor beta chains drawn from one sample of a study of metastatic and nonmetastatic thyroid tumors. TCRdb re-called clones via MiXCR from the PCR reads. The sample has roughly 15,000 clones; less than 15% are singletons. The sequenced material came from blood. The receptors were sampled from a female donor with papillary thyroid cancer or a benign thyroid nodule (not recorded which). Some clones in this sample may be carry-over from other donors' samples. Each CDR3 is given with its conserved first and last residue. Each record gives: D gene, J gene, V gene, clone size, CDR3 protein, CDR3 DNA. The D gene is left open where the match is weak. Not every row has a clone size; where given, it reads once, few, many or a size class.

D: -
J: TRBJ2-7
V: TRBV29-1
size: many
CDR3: CSVEDSRSYEQYF
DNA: TGCAGCGTTGAAGATTCTAGGAGCTACGAGCAGTACTTC

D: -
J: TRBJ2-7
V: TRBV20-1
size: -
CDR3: CSFPVGTGGLADSYEQYF
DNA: TGCAGTTTTCCGGTGGGGACAGGGGGACTAGCGGACTCCTACGAGCAGTACTTC

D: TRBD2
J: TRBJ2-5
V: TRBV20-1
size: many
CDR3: CSAPTSGRARETQYF
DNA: TGCAGTGCGCCGACTAGCGGGAGGGCCAGGGAGACCCAGTACTTC

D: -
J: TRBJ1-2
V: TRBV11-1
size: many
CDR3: CASSPGSLGANYGYTF
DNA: TGTGCCAGCAGCCCTGGTTCTCTGGGCGCTAACTATGGCTACACCTTC

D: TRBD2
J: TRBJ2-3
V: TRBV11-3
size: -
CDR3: CASSVLAGSTDTQYF
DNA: TGTGCCAGCAGCGTACTAGCGGGGTCCACAGATACGCAGTATTTT

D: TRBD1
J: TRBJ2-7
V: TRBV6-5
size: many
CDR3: CASNSVGTGGAGGSYEQYF
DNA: TGTGCCAGCAACTCTGTTGGGACAGGGGGCGCCGGGGGGTCCTACGAGCAGTACTTC

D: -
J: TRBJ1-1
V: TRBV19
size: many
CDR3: CASSTFTGRNTEAFF
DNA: TGTGCCAGTAGTACCTTCACAGGGAGGAACACTGAAGCTTTCTTT

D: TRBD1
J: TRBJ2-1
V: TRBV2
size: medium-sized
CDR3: CASRRGDRGLDEQFF
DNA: TGTGCCAGCCGGAGGGGGGACAGGGGGCTCGATGAGCAGTTCTTC

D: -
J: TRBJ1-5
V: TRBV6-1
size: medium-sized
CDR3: CASGLEVQPQHF
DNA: TGTGCCAGCGGTCTGGAGGTTCAGCCCCAGCATTTT

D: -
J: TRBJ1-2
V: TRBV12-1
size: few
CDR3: CASSLRRGRGRYGYTF
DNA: TGTGCCAGCAGCTTGAGGAGGGGCAGGGGGCGTTATGGCTACACCTTC

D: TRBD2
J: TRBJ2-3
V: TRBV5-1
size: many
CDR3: CASSPLTSGLSDTQYF
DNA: TGCGCCAGCAGCCCCCTGACTAGCGGCTTATCCGATACGCAGTATTTT

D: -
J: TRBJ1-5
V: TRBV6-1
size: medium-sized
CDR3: CASSFRLDQPQHF
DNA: TGTGCCAGCAGTTTCCGGTTGGATCAGCCCCAGCATTTT

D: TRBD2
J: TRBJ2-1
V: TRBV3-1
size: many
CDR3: CASSPLAGGYNEQFF
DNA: TGTGCCAGCAGCCCGTTAGCGGGGGGCTACAATGAGCAGTTCTTC

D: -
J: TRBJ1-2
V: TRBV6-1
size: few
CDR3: CASKEGFNYGYTF
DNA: TGTGCCAGCAAGGAGGGGTTCAACTATGGCTACACCTTC

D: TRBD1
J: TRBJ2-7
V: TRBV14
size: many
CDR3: CASSQNPPGTGGGSYEQYF
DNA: TGTGCCAGCAGCCAAAATCCCCCCGGGACAGGAGGCGGTTCCTACGAGCAGTACTTC

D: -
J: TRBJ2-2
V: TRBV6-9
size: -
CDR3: CASSYSKARTETPGSCF
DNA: TGTGCCAGCAGTTACTCGAAAGCCCGGACTGAAACACCGGGGAGCTGTTTT

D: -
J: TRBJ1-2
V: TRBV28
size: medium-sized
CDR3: CASTVRGSGAIYGYTF
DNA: TGTGCCAGCACCGTAAGAGGGTCAGGGGCGATCTATGGCTACACCTTC

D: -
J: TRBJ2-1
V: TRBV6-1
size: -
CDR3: CASSSGGSNEQFF
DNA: TGTGCCAGCAGTTCGGGGGGCTCCAATGAGCAGTTCTTC

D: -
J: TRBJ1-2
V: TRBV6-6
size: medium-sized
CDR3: CASSPSGGDSRGNYGYTF
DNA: TGTGCCAGCAGCCCCTCCGGGGGGGACTCCAGGGGCAACTATGGCTACACCTTC

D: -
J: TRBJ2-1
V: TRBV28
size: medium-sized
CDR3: CASSFSGWVNEQFF
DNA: TGTGCCAGCAGTTTTTCAGGGTGGGTAAATGAGCAGTTCTTC

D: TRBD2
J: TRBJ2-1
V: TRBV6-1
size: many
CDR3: CASSGLGNQREGLNEQFF
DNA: TGTGCCAGCAGTGGCTTAGGGAACCAGCGGGAGGGACTCAATGAGCAGTTCTTC

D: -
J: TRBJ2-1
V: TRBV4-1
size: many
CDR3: CASSPWGRRNEQFF
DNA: TGCGCCAGCAGCCCTTGGGGACGTCGGAATGAGCAGTTCTTC

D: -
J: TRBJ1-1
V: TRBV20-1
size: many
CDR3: CSASNGRWSTEAFF
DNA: TGCAGTGCTAGCAACGGACGGTGGTCCACTGAAGCTTTCTTT

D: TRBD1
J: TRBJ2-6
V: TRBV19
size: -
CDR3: CASRETATGGGANVLTF
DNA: TGTGCCAGTAGGGAAACCGCGACAGGGGGTGGGGCCAACGTCCTGACTTTC

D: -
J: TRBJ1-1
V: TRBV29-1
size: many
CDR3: CSVEDDGGSGEAFF
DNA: TGCAGCGTTGAAGATGACGGAGGGAGTGGGGAAGCTTTCTTT

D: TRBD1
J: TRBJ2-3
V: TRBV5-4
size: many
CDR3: CASSRDRAGTDTQYF
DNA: TGTGCCAGCAGCCGGGACAGGGCAGGCACAGATACGCAGTATTTT

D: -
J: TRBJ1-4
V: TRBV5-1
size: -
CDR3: CASSPGGAENNEKLFF
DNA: TGCGCCAGCAGCCCTGGGGGTGCAGAAAATAATGAAAAACTGTTTTTT

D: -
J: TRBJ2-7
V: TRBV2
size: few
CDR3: CASSRDSVVNEQYF
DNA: TGTGCCAGCAGTCGAGACAGTGTTGTGAACGAGCAGTACTTC

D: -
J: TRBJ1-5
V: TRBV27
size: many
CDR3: CASSLVRHQPQHF
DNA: TGTGCCAGCAGTTTGGTCAGGCATCAGCCCCAGCATTTT

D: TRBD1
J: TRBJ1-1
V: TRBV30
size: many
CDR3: CAWSKTGDTEAFF
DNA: TGTGCCTGGAGCAAGACAGGGGACACTGAAGCTTTCTTT

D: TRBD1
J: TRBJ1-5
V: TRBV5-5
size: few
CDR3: CASSSKDRDPQPQHF
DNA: TGTGCCAGCAGCTCGAAAGACAGGGATCCTCAGCCCCAGCATTTT